This is a list of T cell receptor beta chains from one sample in a study of blood T cell repertoires in COVID-19. The protocol was immunoSEQ multiplex PCR, while the TCRdb copy is restricted to in-frame clones and leaves out a portion. The table shows about 80,000 clones, with over 70% occurring only once. Sequences were obtained from peripheral blood. The receptors derive from a human donor in a cohort sampled during active COVID-19. CDR3s include the opening cysteine and the closing phenylalanine or tryptophan. The D gene is left open where the match is weak. Only part of the rows carry a size: once, few, many, or a class if the clone is expanded.

v_gene	len	d_gene	j_gene	abundance	CDR3aa	CDR3nt
TRBV18	14	NA	TRBJ2-3	NA	CASSPEGVPDTQYF	TGTGCCAGCTCACCCGAGGGTGTTCCAGATACGCAGTATTTT
TRBV20-1	14	TRBD2	TRBJ2-3	NA	CSASRGGGADTQYF	TGCAGTGCTAGTCGTGGCGGGGGGGCAGATACGCAGTATTTT
TRBV5-4	15	NA	TRBJ2-3	NA	CASSPPTGDTDTQYF	TGTGCCAGCAGCCCCCCGACAGGCGATACAGATACGCAGTATTTT
TRBV24-1	13	NA	TRBJ2-1	NA	CATSVGRAGEQFF	TGTGCCACCAGTGTAGGCAGGGCAGGTGAGCAGTTCTTC
TRBV15	12	NA	TRBJ1-5	NA	CATSRQYQPQHF	TGTGCCACCAGCCGACAATATCAGCCCCAGCATTTT
TRBV6-5	13	NA	TRBJ1-2	NA	CASSPAGENGYTF	TGTGCCAGCTCCCCGGCAGGGGAGAATGGCTACACCTTC
TRBV2	11	NA	TRBJ2-2	NA	CASSVSGELFF	TGTGCCAGCAGTGTCAGTGGGGAGCTGTTTTTT
TRBV5-4	16	NA	TRBJ2-3	NA	CASSPSALSYTDTQYF	TGTGCCAGCAGCCCTAGCGCCCTCTCCTACACAGATACGCAGTATTTT
TRBV7-7	16	TRBD1	TRBJ2-1	NA	CASSARQGSVVNEQFF	TGTGCCAGCAGCGCCAGACAGGGTAGTGTTGTGAATGAGCAGTTCTTC
TRBV6-5	13	NA	TRBJ1-4	NA	CASIRQRNEKLFF	TGTGCCAGCATAAGGCAGCGGAATGAAAAACTGTTTTTT
TRBV15	15	TRBD2	TRBJ2-7	NA	CATSREGGTDYEQYF	TGTGCCACCAGCAGAGAGGGGGGGACCGACTACGAGCAGTACTTC
TRBV27	15	NA	TRBJ2-1	NA	CASSLLAGVYNEQFF	TGTGCCAGCAGTTTACTGGCGGGCGTCTACAATGAGCAGTTCTTC
TRBV7-9	15	NA	TRBJ2-2	NA	CASSLADPGTGELFF	TGTGCCAGCAGCTTAGCTGACCCAGGGACCGGGGAGCTGTTTTTT
TRBV7-9	14	TRBD2	TRBJ2-5	NA	CASRRLAGGETQYF	TGTGCCAGCAGGAGACTAGCGGGAGGGGAGACCCAGTACTTC
TRBV5-1	13	TRBD1	TRBJ1-1	NA	CASSPGTGQKAFF	TGCGCCAGCAGCCCCGGGACAGGCCAAAAAGCTTTCTTT
TRBV30	14	NA	TRBJ1-5	NA	CAWTEGFRNQPQHF	TGTGCCTGGACCGAGGGTTTTCGCAATCAGCCCCAGCATTTT
TRBV6-5	16	NA	TRBJ2-5	NA	CASSYLQGFGQETQYF	TGTGCCAGCAGTTACCTTCAGGGGTTTGGCCAAGAGACCCAGTACTTC
TRBV5-4	20	TRBD2	TRBJ2-1	NA	CANSFRVGTSGSFFYNEQFF	TGTGCCAACAGCTTTAGAGTCGGAACTAGCGGGAGTTTCTTCTACAATGAGCAGTTCTTC
TRBV9	14	NA	TRBJ1-5	NA	CASSVGGSNQPQHF	TGTGCCAGCAGCGTTGGCGGGAGCAATCAGCCCCAGCATTTT
TRBV5-1	14	NA	TRBJ1-2	NA	CASSLAGSNYGYTF	TGCGCCAGCAGCTTGGCAGGCAGCAACTATGGCTACACCTTC
TRBV7-9	14	NA	TRBJ1-2	NA	CASTSGPTNYGYTF	TGTGCCAGCACCTCTGGCCCAACTAACTATGGCTACACCTTC
TRBV10-3	16	NA	TRBJ1-5	NA	CAISESTRGGNQPQHF	TGTGCCATCAGTGAGTCGACTAGGGGGGGGAATCAGCCCCAGCATTTT
TRBV27	14	TRBD1	TRBJ2-5	NA	CASSPRTGGETQYF	TGTGCCAGCAGTCCACGAACAGGGGGAGAGACCCAGTACTTC
TRBV5-1	15	TRBD1	TRBJ1-2	few	CASSGQPGGNYGYTF	TGCGCCAGCAGCGGTCAACCAGGGGGCAACTATGGCTACACCTTC
TRBV4-2	16	NA	TRBJ2-7	once	CASSQAVGQNPYEQYF	TGTGCCAGCAGCCAAGCCGTGGGGCAGAACCCTTACGAGCAGTACTTC
TRBV19	16	TRBD1	TRBJ1-5	NA	CASSPWDSGSNQPQHF	TGTGCCAGTAGTCCCTGGGACAGCGGAAGCAATCAGCCCCAGCATTTT
TRBV28	11	NA	TRBJ2-7	NA	CASSSGQEQYF	TGTGCCAGCAGTTCCGGACAGGAGCAGTACTTC
TRBV5-1	14	TRBD1	TRBJ1-1	NA	CASSSTGGNTEAFF	TGCGCCAGCAGTTCTACAGGGGGGAACACTGAAGCTTTCTTT
TRBV24-1	17	TRBD1	TRBJ1-4	NA	CATSDPGQGGLDEKLFF	TGTGCCACCAGTGACCCTGGACAGGGCGGCCTAGATGAAAAACTGTTTTTT
TRBV2	17	TRBD2	TRBJ2-7	NA	CASFGPRLAGRPYEQYF	TGTGCCAGCTTTGGACCCCGACTAGCGGGGAGGCCCTACGAGCAGTACTTC
TRBV7-9	16	TRBD1	TRBJ2-2	NA	CASSQTGGARTGELFF	TGTGCCAGCAGCCAGACAGGGGGCGCACGAACCGGGGAGCTGTTTTTT
TRBV7-8	16	NA	TRBJ2-3	NA	CASSLAGQMGTDTQYF	TGTGCCAGCAGCTTAGCGGGGCAGATGGGCACAGATACGCAGTATTTT
TRBV2	16	TRBD1	TRBJ2-3	NA	CASSGQGALGTDTQYF	TGTGCCAGCAGCGGTCAGGGGGCGCTGGGTACAGATACGCAGTATTTT
TRBV30	11	NA	TRBJ1-2	NA	CACRWLYGYTF	TGTGCCTGCAGGTGGCTGTATGGCTACACCTTC
TRBV4-1	15	NA	TRBJ1-1	NA	CASSQRQGMNTEAFF	TGCGCCAGCAGCCAACGTCAGGGGATGAACACTGAAGCTTTCTTT
TRBV6-5	13	TRBD2	TRBJ2-3	few	CASSLAGTDTQYF	TGTGCCAGCAGTCTAGCGGGCACAGATACGCAGTATTTT
TRBV7-9	14	NA	TRBJ1-5	NA	CAKSNDRGNQPQHF	TGTGCCAAATCAAACGACCGGGGTAATCAGCCCCAGCATTTT
TRBV9	15	NA	TRBJ2-7	NA	CASSVDDRSSYEQYF	TGTGCCAGCAGCGTAGACGACAGGAGCTCCTACGAGCAGTACTTC
TRBV4-3	16	NA	TRBJ1-6	NA	CASSQSFGGGNSPLHF	TGCGCCAGCAGCCAGTCGTTCGGGGGGGGTAATTCACCCCTCCACTTT
TRBV7-6	17	TRBD2	TRBJ2-3	NA	CASSITRGLAGGDTQYF	TGTGCCAGCAGCATTACCCGGGGACTAGCGGGGGGAGATACGCAGTATTTT
TRBV4-2	16	NA	TRBJ1-2	NA	CASSQGGTGINYGYTF	TGTGCCAGCAGCCAAGGCGGCACCGGGATTAACTATGGCTACACCTTC
TRBV6-2/TRBV6-3	16	TRBD2	TRBJ2-7	NA	CASSYSFLAGAYEQYF	TGTGCCAGCAGTTACTCTTTCTTAGCGGGAGCCTACGAGCAGTACTTC
TRBV29-1	16	TRBD2	TRBJ2-3	NA	CSVGRTSTEPTDTQYF	TGCAGCGTTGGTCGGACTAGCACCGAACCCACAGATACGCAGTATTTT
TRBV7-2	12	NA	TRBJ2-7	NA	CASSFGYYEQYF	TGTGCCAGCAGCTTCGGGTACTACGAGCAGTACTTC
TRBV6-2/TRBV6-3	15	TRBD1	TRBJ1-4	NA	CASSYRDRVSEKLFF	TGTGCCAGCAGTTACCGGGACAGGGTTTCTGAAAAACTGTTTTTT
TRBV5-1	11	NA	TRBJ2-4	NA	CASRYRDIQYF	TGCGCCAGCAGATACAGGGACATTCAGTACTTC
TRBV7-3	15	NA	TRBJ2-2	NA	CASSLRGQGDGELFF	TGTGCCAGCAGCTTAAGGGGTCAGGGCGACGGGGAGCTGTTTTTT
TRBV7-2	17	NA	TRBJ2-6	NA	CASSVDSSLSGANVLTF	TGTGCCAGCAGCGTAGACAGCAGCCTCTCTGGGGCCAACGTCCTGACTTTC